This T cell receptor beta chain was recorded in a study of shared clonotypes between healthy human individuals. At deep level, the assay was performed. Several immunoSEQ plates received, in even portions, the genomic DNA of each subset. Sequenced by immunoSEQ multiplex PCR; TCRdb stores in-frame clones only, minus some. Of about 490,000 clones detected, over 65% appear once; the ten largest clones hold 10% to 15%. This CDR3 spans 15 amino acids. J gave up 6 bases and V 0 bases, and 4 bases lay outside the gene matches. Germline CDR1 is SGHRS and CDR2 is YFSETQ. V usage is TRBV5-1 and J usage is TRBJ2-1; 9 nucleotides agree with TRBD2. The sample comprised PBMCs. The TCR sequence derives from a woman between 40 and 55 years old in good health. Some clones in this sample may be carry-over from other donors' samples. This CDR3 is CASSLVAGGSNEQFF. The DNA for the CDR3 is TGCGCCAGCAGCTTGGTTGCGGGAGGGTCCAATGAGCAGTTCTTC.